The rows below give T cell receptor beta chains drawn from one sample of a study of T cell responses to AZD1222 COVID-19 vaccine. TCRdb keeps only in-frame clones here, not all; method: immunoSEQ multiplex PCR. The data contain roughly 100,000 clones, approximately 89% of them singletons. The sample in question was peripheral blood, obtained 28 days after the second AZD1222 dose. Source of these receptors: an adult who received the AZD1222 COVID-19 vaccine. The CDR3 runs from the conserved cysteine through the conserved F or W. A D gene is named only where the DNA matches it firmly. Some rows have no size entry. The others give once, few or many, or a class for an expanded clone.

-,TRBV28,TRBD1,TRBJ2-7,CASSRWTGYLNEQYF,TGTGCCAGCAGTCGTTGGACAGGATATCTCAACGAGCAGTACTTC
-,TRBV2,-,TRBJ1-1,CASSEQGSLEAFF,TGTGCCAGCAGTGAGCAGGGGTCATTGGAAGCTTTCTTT
-,TRBV18,-,TRBJ1-1,CASSLQGNTEAFF,TGTGCCAGCTCACTACAGGGAAACACTGAAGCTTTCTTT
-,TRBV29-1,-,TRBJ1-2,CSVEQTGNDYGYTF,TGCAGCGTTGAGCAAACAGGGAACGACTATGGCTACACCTTC
-,TRBV7-3,TRBD2,TRBJ2-2,CASSRLAGVSGELFF,TGTGCCAGCTCGAGGCTAGCGGGAGTTTCCGGGGAGCTGTTTTTT
once,TRBV24-1,-,TRBJ2-5,CATSDRWEGETQYF,TGTGCCACCAGTGATCGGTGGGAAGGGGAGACCCAGTACTTC
once,TRBV5-4,TRBD2,TRBJ2-1,CASSLGAAGGPGNEQFF,TGTGCCAGCAGCCTGGGAGCTGCGGGAGGGCCGGGGAATGAGCAGTTCTTC
-,TRBV5-8,TRBD1,TRBJ1-5,CASTYRGTIQPQHF,TGTGCCAGCACCTACAGGGGTACGATCCAGCCCCAGCATTTT
-,TRBV10-2,TRBD2,TRBJ2-5,CANWNSGKETQYF,TGCGCCAATTGGAATAGCGGGAAAGAGACCCAGTACTTC
few,TRBV7-3,-,TRBJ1-3,CASSPTGGTGNTIYF,TGTGCCAGCAGTCCCACCGGGGGTACTGGAAACACCATATATTTT
-,TRBV5-1,TRBD2,TRBJ2-3,CASSFGLATDTQYF,TGCGCCAGCAGCTTCGGACTAGCAACAGATACGCAGTATTTT
-,TRBV10-3,-,TRBJ1-1,CAISPDMYTEAFF,TGTGCCATCAGTCCCGACATGTACACTGAAGCTTTCTTT
-,TRBV27,TRBD1,TRBJ2-3,CASSLRSGGLPTITDTQYF,TGTGCCAGCAGTTTAAGATCAGGGGGCCTCCCCACTATCACAGATACGCAGTATTTT
-,TRBV12-3/TRBV12-4,-,TRBJ1-2,CASSFGNYGYTF,TGTGCCAGCAGTTTTGGGAACTATGGCTACACCTTC